Included here is one T cell receptor (beta chain) sequence, with context. Its antigen is still unknown. One base away lies a much larger clone, so this may be a sequencing read error. In the same sample, other DNA sequences code for this CDR3. The CDR3 has 12 residues. In germline, CDR1 is KGHSH, CDR2 LQKENI. V dropped 1 base and J dropped 2 bases, with 1 base sitting between them. The whole isolated RNA underwent reverse transcription, so sequencing captured expressed TCRB transcripts. Profiling relied on immunoSEQ multiplex PCR, and the TCRdb table lists in-frame clones only, not all of them. The table records hundreds of thousands of clones, less than 20% of them present only once. The record originates from a study of beta chain features in type 1 diabetes. Regarding the study as a whole: All four CD4+ subsets of Type 1 diabetes patients contained TCRB CDR3s that were moderately but significantly shorter. Over-representation of high TCR-expressing cells was a possible consequence of cDNA sequencing.

Researchers reported sorting CD4+ naive, central memory, regulatory and stem cell-like memory cells via CD45RO/CCR7/CD25/CD127/CD95/CD27. Sequencing was carried out using naive CD4+ T cells from blood. The clonotype comes from a man aged 18 to 29 in good health. V and J are TRBV18 and TRBJ2-3, with D uncertain. The CDR3 is CASSPHTDTQYF. In DNA, the CDR3 is TGTGCCAGCTCACCACACACAGATACGCAGTATTTT.